Below are 27 T cell receptor beta chains sequenced from a single sample in a study of T cell responses to AZD1222 COVID-19 vaccine. Here immunoSEQ multiplex PCR was the method, and the copy in TCRdb shows in-frame clones only, minus some. The sample contains about 130,000 clones, about nine tenths of which appear only once. The sample was peripheral blood, taken on day 0 of AZD1222 vaccination. The receptors derive from an adult in good health.

The gene calls are TRBV19 and TRBJ1-2, with 7 bases identical to TRBD1. This CDR3 contains 16 residues. The V and J ends lost 5 bases and 5 bases, in that order; junction bases with no gene match: 14. Germline V gene data show CDR1 as LNHDA and CDR2 as SQIVND (reference sequence). CDR3 in amino acids: CASSELRDSLSYGYTF. Here the CDR3 DNA reads TGTGCCAGTAGTGAATTACGGGACAGCCTTAGTTATGGCTACACCTTC.

The rearrangement uses TRBV19 and TRBJ2-7, with 9 bases lining up with TRBD1. The CDR3 runs to 14 residues. V lost 4 bases to trimming and J lost 5 bases; unmatched junction nucleotides: 6. Germline V gene data show CDR1 as LNHDA and CDR2 as SQIVND (reference sequence). CDR3 sequence: CASSKQGTGNEQYF. The CDR3 DNA reads as TGTGCCAGTAGTAAACAAGGGACAGGGAACGAGCAGTACTTC.

This sequence joins TRBV10-3 and TRBJ2-3, with TRBD2 matching over 9 bases. The V gene end was trimmed by 2 bases and the J gene end by 2 bases; junction bases not matched to a gene: 5. The CDR3 covers 16 residues. Germline assignment: CDR1 ENHRY and CDR2 SYGVKD. DNA for the CDR3: TGTGCCATCAGTGAGCTTCTAGCGGGGTACACAGATACGCAGTATTTT. Its protein is CAISELLAGYTDTQYF.

The CDR3 loop is CAISESGDREHF. CDR3 bases: TGTGCCATCAGTGAGTCTGGGGACAGGGAGCATTTT. The chain couples TRBV10-3 to TRBJ1-5; 9 positions agree with TRBD1. The CDR3 contains 12 residues. CDR1 is ENHRY and CDR2 is SYGVKD in the germline V gene. The ends lost 0 bases at V and 14 bases at J; junction bases unmatched: 2.

The rearrangement joins TRBV7-2 to TRBJ1-2, with TRBD1 identical over 7 bases. V was clipped by 0 bases and J by 4 bases; unmatched bases: 5. CDR1 is SGHTA and CDR2 is FQGNSA in the germline V gene. The CDR3 covers 15 residues. CDR3 loop: CASSLAGKGAYGYTF. The CDR3 DNA is TGTGCCAGCAGCTTAGCGGGGAAGGGGGCCTATGGCTACACCTTC.

The J gene is TRBJ1-2, the V gene TRBV7-2; D is unresolved. CDR3 size: 15 residues. Germline-derived CDR1 and CDR2 are SGHTA and FQGNSA. Trimming removed 5 bases from V and 6 bases from J, with 19 bases in between. The CDR3 DNA follows: TGTGCCAGCAGCCCCGCCGGAGGGAGGTCAAATGGCTACACCTTC. This encodes CASSPAGGRSNGYTF. Variable domain in full (rest from reference TRBV7-2 and TRBJ1-2): GAGVSQSPSNKVTEKGKDVELRCDPISGHTALYWYRQSLGQGLEFLIYFQGNSAPDKSGLPSDRFSAERTGGSVSTLTIQRTQQEDSAVYLCASSPAGGRSNGYTFGSGTRLTVV.

The chain carries TRBV11-3 and TRBJ2-3; D is undetermined. Trimming pared 4 bases from V and 4 bases from J, leaving 6 bases between. CDR3 size: 12 residues. From germline, CDR1 is SGHNT and CDR2 YENEEA. The CDR3 loop reads CASSSSSDTQYF. CDR3 DNA: TGTGCCAGCAGCTCCTCCTCAGATACGCAGTATTTT.

This clone appeared once. The gene calls are TRBV6-6 and TRBJ2-3, with D perhaps TRBD1 or TRBD2 (5 bases each). V was clipped by 6 bases and J by 8 bases, with 15 bases between them. CDR1 is MNHNY, CDR2 SVGAGI, per germline (reference sequence). This CDR3 region has 13 residues. This CDR3 is CASRRDPESTQYF. The CDR3 nucleotides are TGTGCCAGCAGAAGGGACCCAGAATCTACGCAGTATTTT.

The V and J genes are TRBV9 and TRBJ2-1; D unresolved. CDR1 is SGDLS and CDR2 is YYNGEE in the germline V gene. V was trimmed by 0 bases and J by 3 bases, leaving 10 bases between them. This CDR3 has 15 amino acids. This CDR3 is CASSVGLEGYNEQFF. The CDR3 DNA is TGTGCCAGCAGCGTAGGGCTAGAAGGCTACAATGAGCAGTTCTTC.

A word on this clone: The identical CDR3 is also encoded by other nucleotide sequences in the sample. The chain recombines TRBV6-1 with TRBJ1-1, with D unresolved. From germline, CDR1 is MNHNS and CDR2 SASEGT. V dropped 3 bases and J dropped 1 base, with 6 bases sitting between them. This CDR3 has 13 residues. The CDR3 DNA sequence: TGTGCCAGCAGTGACAGACGGAACACTGAAGCTTTCTTT. This translates into CASSDRRNTEAFF.

The J gene is TRBJ2-7, the V gene TRBV19; D ambiguous. CDR3 length equals 13 residues. V dropped 3 bases and J dropped 4 bases, with 10 bases sitting between them. The V gene's germline CDR1 is LNHDA and CDR2 SQIVND (reference sequence). This CDR3 is CASSIPGPYEQYF. The CDR3 nucleotides read TGTGCCAGTAGTATCCCCGGACCGTACGAGCAGTACTTC.

This chain joins TRBV6-2 or TRBV6-3 and TRBJ2-7; 10 positions agree with TRBD2. The CDR3 spans 16 residues. CDR1 is MNHEY and CDR2 is SVGEGT in the germline V gene. Losses at the gene ends were 0 bases for V and 5 bases for J; bases not matched to a gene: 7. The CDR3 nucleotides read TGTGCCAGCAGTTACTCGTGGAGCGGGGGGGCCGACGAGCAGTACTTC. This codes for CASSYSWSGGADEQYF.

J is TRBJ2-7 and V is TRBV2; TRBD1 matches at 9 bases. CDR1 is SNHLY, CDR2 FYNNEI, per germline. This CDR3 contains 16 residues. Trimming cost V 0 bases and J 3 bases; bases outside gene matches: 6. This chain's CDR3 is CASSEAYRTGDYEQYF. CDR3 coding DNA: TGTGCCAGCAGTGAAGCATACCGGACAGGGGACTACGAGCAGTACTTC. Full variable domain (remainder filled in from reference TRBV2 and TRBJ2-7): EPEVTQTPSHQVTQMGQEVILRCVPISNHLYFYWYRQILGQKVEFLVSFYNNEISEKSEIFDDQFSVERPDGSNFTLKIRSTKLEDSAMYFCASSEAYRTGDYEQYFGPGTRLTVT.

The chain uses TRBV29-1 and TRBJ1-5; a weak D match, TRBD1 (6 bases). The CDR3 is 14 amino acids. V shed 5 bases and J shed 3 bases, with 14 bases lying between them. The germline CDR1 and CDR2 sequences are SQVTM and ANQGSEA. As DNA, the CDR3 is TGCAGCGTTCAACAGGGCAACCTCAATCAGCCCCAGCATTTT. Translating it yields CSVQQGNLNQPQHF. Using reference TRBV29-1 and TRBJ1-5 for the parts outside the CDR3, the full variable domain is SAVISQKPSRDICQRGTSLTIQCQVDSQVTMMFWYRQQPGQSLTLIATANQGSEATYESGFVIDKFPISRPNLTFSTLTVSNMSPEDSSIYLCSVQQGNLNQPQHFGDGTRLSIL.

The J gene is TRBJ2-7, the V gene TRBV5-1; 10 positions match TRBD1. The V segment lost 0 bases and the J segment 2 bases; nucleotides outside the gene matches: 2. This CDR3 region has 15 residues. Germline V CDR1 and CDR2: SGHRS, YFSETQ. CDR3 DNA: TGCGCCAGCAGCTTGGGGGGACAGGGGACCTACGAGCAGTACTTC. Translating gives CASSLGGQGTYEQYF.

The rearrangement links TRBV24-1 to TRBJ2-2; D gene unclear. The V gene lost 0 bases and the J gene lost 0 bases, with 13 bases spanning the gap. CDR1 KGHDR and CDR2 SFDVKD come from the germline V gene. The CDR3 runs 18 residues. The CDR3 spells CATSDLPPGRANTGELFF. The CDR3 DNA sequence: TGTGCCACCAGTGATTTGCCGCCAGGCAGAGCGAACACCGGGGAGCTGTTTTTT.

The V gene is TRBV4-2, the J gene TRBJ2-2, with D perhaps matching TRBD2 (7 bases). Trimming left V 6 bases short and J 0 bases short, with 14 bases between. CDR3 length equals 16 residues. CDR1 and CDR2 (germline): LGHNA, YNFKEQ. CDR3 coding DNA: TGTGCCAGCAGTTTCCAAGGGGGGGCGAACACCGGGGAGCTGTTTTTT. This sequence encodes CASSFQGGANTGELFF.

J is TRBJ2-7 and V is TRBV10-3; D perhaps matches TRBD1 (7 bases). The ends were cut back, 2 bases at V and 1 base at J, with 9 bases in the middle. This CDR3 spans 14 amino acids. Germline V gene lookup returns CDR1 ENHRY and CDR2 SYGVKD. CDR3 bases: TGTGCCATCAGTGAGGCAGGGGGGTCCTACGAGCAGTACTTC. Translated, it gives CAISEAGGSYEQYF.

The rearrangement uses TRBV15 and TRBJ2-7; D is undetermined. The germline V gene encodes CDR1 LNHNV and CDR2 YYDKDF (reference sequence). The V gene lost 0 bases and the J gene lost 2 bases, with 5 bases spanning the gap. The CDR3 length is 13 residues. CDR3 DNA: TGTGCCACCAGCAGAGATAGTCCCTACGAGCAGTACTTC. Amino acid sequence: CATSRDSPYEQYF.

For the CDR3, the DNA is TGTGCCAGCAGCCGCCGGGCCGGACAGGGAGATTCACCCCTCCACTTT. Translating it yields CASSRRAGQGDSPLHF. J is TRBJ1-6 and V is TRBV4-2; 8 bases fit TRBD1. From germline, CDR1 is LGHNA and CDR2 YNFKEQ. The CDR3 is 16 residues long. With V trimmed by 4 bases and J by 8 bases, 10 bases remained unmatched.

The V gene is TRBV3-1 (or the pseudogene TRBV3-2), the J gene TRBJ1-1, with 9 bases lining up with TRBD1. With V trimmed by 6 bases and J by 5 bases, 13 bases remained unmatched. The germline V gene encodes CDR1 LGHDT and CDR2 YNNKEL (reference sequence). The CDR3 length is 16 residues. The CDR3: CASSLYGGQGKTEAFF. DNA for the CDR3: TGTGCCAGCAGTCTCTACGGGGGACAGGGTAAGACTGAAGCTTTCTTT.

V is TRBV7-9 and J is TRBJ1-1; 10 nucleotides match TRBD1. Germline V gene data show CDR1 as SEHNR and CDR2 as FQNEAQ (reference sequence). The V segment lost 5 bases and the J segment 2 bases; nucleotides outside the gene matches: 8. This CDR3 is built from 16 residues. In DNA form, the CDR3 reads TGTGCCAGCAGCCCGCAAGGGACAGGGGATAACACTGAAGCTTTCTTT. It specifies CASSPQGTGDNTEAFF. Based on the CDR3 plus reference TRBV7-9 and TRBJ1-1, the full variable domain is DTGVSQNPRHKITKRGQNVTFRCDPISEHNRLYWYRQTLGQGPEFLTYFQNEAQLEKSRLLSDRFSAERPKGSFSTLEIQRTEQGDSAMYLCASSPQGTGDNTEAFFGQGTRLTVV.

The chain couples TRBV5-1 to TRBJ2-3, with TRBD2 as a possible D gene (6 bases). Germline assignment: CDR1 SGHRS and CDR2 YFSETQ. This CDR3 contains 15 residues. V dropped 5 bases and J dropped 4 bases, with 17 bases sitting between them. Here the CDR3 DNA reads TGCGCCAGCAGGGCGCGGGGCGCATCGGCAGATACGCAGTATTTT. As protein: CASRARGASADTQYF.

This clone turned up a few times. J is TRBJ2-7 and V is TRBV7-9, with D possibly TRBD2 on 7 matching bases. Germline-derived CDR1 and CDR2 are SEHNR and FQNEAQ (reference sequence). With 4 bases removed from V and 6 bases from J, the gap between germline ends came to 16 bases. There are 14 residues in the CDR3. The CDR3 sequence: CASSSLGGPGEQYF. The CDR3 nucleotides read TGTGCCAGCAGCTCCCTGGGGGGGCCGGGCGAGCAGTACTTC. The variable domain in full, with the rest retrieved from reference TRBV7-9 and TRBJ2-7, is DTGVSQNPRHKITKRGQNVTFRCDPISEHNRLYWYRQTLGQGPEFLTYFQNEAQLEKSRLLSDRFSAERPKGSFSTLEIQRTEQGDSAMYLCASSSLGGPGEQYFGPGTRLTVT.

This chain links TRBV18 with TRBJ2-7; D unclear. The V gene's germline CDR1 is KGHSH and CDR2 LQKENI. V was cut by 3 bases and J by 3 bases, with 6 bases left in between. The CDR3 loop spans 12 amino acids. This CDR3 is CASSPGLYEQYF. The CDR3 DNA reads as TGTGCCAGCTCACCGGGCCTCTACGAGCAGTACTTC.

The chain is built from TRBV28 and TRBJ2-5; D not resolved. The germline V and J ends were trimmed by 4 bases and 1 base, with 1 base remaining between them. The CDR3 loop spans 11 amino acids. Germline V gene sequence: CDR1 MDHEN, CDR2 SYDVKM. The CDR3 DNA is TGTGCCAGCAGTTCCCAAGAGACCCAGTACTTC. Its protein is CASSSQETQYF.

V and J are TRBV5-1 and TRBJ1-1; D possibly corresponds to TRBD1 (5 bases). CDR1 is SGHRS, CDR2 YFSETQ, per germline. This CDR3 spans 14 amino acids. Trimming stripped 2 bases from V and 0 bases from J, with 8 bases between. CDR3 in amino acids: CASSLGTVNTEAFF. CDR3 bases: TGCGCCAGCAGCTTAGGGACTGTGAACACTGAAGCTTTCTTT.